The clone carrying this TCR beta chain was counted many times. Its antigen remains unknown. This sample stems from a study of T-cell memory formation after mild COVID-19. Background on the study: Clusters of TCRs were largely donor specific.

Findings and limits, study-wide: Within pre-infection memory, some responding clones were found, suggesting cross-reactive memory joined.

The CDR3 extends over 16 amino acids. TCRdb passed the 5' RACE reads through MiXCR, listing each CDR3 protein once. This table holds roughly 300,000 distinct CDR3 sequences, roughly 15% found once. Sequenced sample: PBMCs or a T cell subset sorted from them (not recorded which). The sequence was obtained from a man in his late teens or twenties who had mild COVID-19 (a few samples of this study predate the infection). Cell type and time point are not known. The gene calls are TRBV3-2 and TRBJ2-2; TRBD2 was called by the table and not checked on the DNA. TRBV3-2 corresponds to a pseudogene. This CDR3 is CASSQGTSDYTGELFF. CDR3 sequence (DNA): TGTGCCAGCAGCCAAGGGACTAGCGACTACACCGGGGAGCTGTTTTTT.